A selection of T cell receptor beta chains follows, all from one sample in a study of CD8 T cells in ankylosing spondylitis. One entry per CDR3 protein results from TCRdb running MiXCR on the 5' RACE reads. The sample records approximately 150,000 distinct CDR3 sequences, about 32% being singletons. The specimen sequenced was synovial fluid, either unsorted or a sorted T cell fraction (not recorded which). These TCRs come from a male donor with ankylosing spondylitis. Both conserved end residues are part of each CDR3.

TRBV20-1	CSATPGQLMNTEAFF
TRBV20-1	CSAPNAGDTSATNEKLFF
TRBV28	CASSLTSIRTEFYEQYF
TRBV3-1	CAAGRGGIGELFF
TRBV20-1	CSARDGLPSGVGQYF
TRBV5-1	CASSLDYGATSYTF
TRBV10-3	CAISRLAGGTYEQYF
TRBV30	CAWSAGSGYGELFF
TRBV15	CATSPRGSAYNEQFF
TRBV20-1	CSAPPSRVGTEAFF
TRBV9	CASSVGTSGFETQYF
TRBV6-1	CASRPHTGTQGEAFF
TRBV6-2/TRBV6-3	CASSYSSKRIPVGYPSYEQYF
TRBV12-3/TRBV12-4	CASSSGTRSNQPQHF
TRBV12-3/TRBV12-4	CASSFLDSYEQYF
TRBV10-3	CAISEFGGNEQFF
TRBV9	CASSVDEARPNGYTF
TRBV4-1	CASSQEGRTYNEQFF
TRBV29-1	CSVGLRANTEAFF
TRBV5-1	CASSLVADMNTEAFF
TRBV11-2	CASSAGNYGYTF
TRBV6-1	CASRPGTGISYEQYF
TRBV6-2/TRBV6-3	CASRVAARSGANVLTF
TRBV7-2	CASSLRTSGASYEQYF
TRBV11-2	CASYPALLAGGITDTQYF
TRBV14	CASSRSIPRSSHEQYF
TRBV28	CALGDRYGYTF
TRBV4-2	CASSHTRLEDTQYF
TRBV7-9	CASSFDRGTTGELFF
TRBV20-1	CSAREGSGLSYEQYF
TRBV15	CATSSLAGVTDTQYF
TRBV7-8	CASSLWAGTDIYEQYF
TRBV6-6	CASSPPTRYGYTF
TRBV7-2	CASSLTSDRVYTEAFF
TRBV6-1	CASSQDNYGYTF
TRBV6-1	CASSEFRGKSAEAFF
TRBV4-3	CASSQGDGAKDNEQFF
TRBV21-1	CASPHQRGSYEQYF
TRBV11-1	CASSPGDSYTGELFF
TRBV2	CASSPGQGRLGEKLFF
TRBV20-1	CSAAPGQSYEQYF
TRBV7-9	CASSLERGGPETQYF